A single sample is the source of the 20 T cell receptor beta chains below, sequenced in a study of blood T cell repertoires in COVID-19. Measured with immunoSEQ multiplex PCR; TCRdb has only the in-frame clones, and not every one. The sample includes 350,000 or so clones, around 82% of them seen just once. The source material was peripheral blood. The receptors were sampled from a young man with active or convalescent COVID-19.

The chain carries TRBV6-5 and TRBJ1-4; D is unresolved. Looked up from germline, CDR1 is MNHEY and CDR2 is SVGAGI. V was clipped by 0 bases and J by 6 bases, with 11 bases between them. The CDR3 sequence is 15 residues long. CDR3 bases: TGTGCCAGCAGTTACTCGAGAGACAAGGATGAAAAACTGTTTTTT. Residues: CASSYSRDKDEKLFF.

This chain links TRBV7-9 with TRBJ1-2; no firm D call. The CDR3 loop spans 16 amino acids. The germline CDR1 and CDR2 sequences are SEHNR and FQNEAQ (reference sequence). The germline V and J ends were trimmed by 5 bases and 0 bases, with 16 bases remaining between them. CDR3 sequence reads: CASSLVGGGSNYGYTF. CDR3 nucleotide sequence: TGTGCCAGCAGCCTCGTTGGTGGCGGCTCTAACTATGGCTACACCTTC.

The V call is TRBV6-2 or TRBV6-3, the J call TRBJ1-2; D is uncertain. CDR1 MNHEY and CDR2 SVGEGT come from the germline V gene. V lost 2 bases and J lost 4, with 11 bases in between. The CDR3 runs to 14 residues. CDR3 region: CASSYGRGIYGYTF. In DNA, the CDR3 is TGTGCCAGCAGTTACGGGCGGGGAATCTATGGCTACACCTTC.

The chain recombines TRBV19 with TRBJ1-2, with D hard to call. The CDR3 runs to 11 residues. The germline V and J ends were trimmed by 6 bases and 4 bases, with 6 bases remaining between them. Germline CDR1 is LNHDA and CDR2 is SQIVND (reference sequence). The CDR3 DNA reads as TGTGCCAGTAGACAGTTCTATGGCTACACCTTC. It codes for CASRQFYGYTF.

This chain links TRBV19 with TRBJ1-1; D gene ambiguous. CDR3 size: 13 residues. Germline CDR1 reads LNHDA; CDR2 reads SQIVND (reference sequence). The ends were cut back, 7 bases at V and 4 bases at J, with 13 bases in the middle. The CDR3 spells CASTGRMATEAFF. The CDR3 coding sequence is TGTGCCAGTACGGGGAGGATGGCCACTGAAGCTTTCTTT.

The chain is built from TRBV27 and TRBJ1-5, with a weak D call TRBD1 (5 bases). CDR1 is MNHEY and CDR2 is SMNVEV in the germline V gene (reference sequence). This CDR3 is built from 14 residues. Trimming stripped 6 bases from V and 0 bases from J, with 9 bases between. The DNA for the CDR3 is TGTGCCAGCAGGCAGGGTTATAGCAATCAGCCCCAGCATTTT. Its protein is CASRQGYSNQPQHF.

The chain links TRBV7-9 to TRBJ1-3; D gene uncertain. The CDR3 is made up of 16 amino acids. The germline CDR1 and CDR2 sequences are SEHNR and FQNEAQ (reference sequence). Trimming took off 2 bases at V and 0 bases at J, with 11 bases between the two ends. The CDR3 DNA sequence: TGTGCCAGCAGCTTAATTCAACTGAGCTCTGGAAACACCATATATTTT. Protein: CASSLIQLSSGNTIYF.

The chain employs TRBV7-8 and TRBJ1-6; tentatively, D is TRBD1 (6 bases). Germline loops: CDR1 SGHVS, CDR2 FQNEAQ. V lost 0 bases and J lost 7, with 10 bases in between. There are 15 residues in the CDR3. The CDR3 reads CASSLAQGINSPLHF. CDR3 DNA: TGTGCCAGCAGCTTAGCACAGGGTATCAATTCACCCCTCCACTTT.

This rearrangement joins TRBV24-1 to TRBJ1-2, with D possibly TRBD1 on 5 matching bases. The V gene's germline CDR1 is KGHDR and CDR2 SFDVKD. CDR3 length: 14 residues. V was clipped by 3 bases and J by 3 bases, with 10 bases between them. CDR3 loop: CATSDTDRDYGYTF. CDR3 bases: TGTGCCACCAGTGATACCGACAGAGACTATGGCTACACCTTC.

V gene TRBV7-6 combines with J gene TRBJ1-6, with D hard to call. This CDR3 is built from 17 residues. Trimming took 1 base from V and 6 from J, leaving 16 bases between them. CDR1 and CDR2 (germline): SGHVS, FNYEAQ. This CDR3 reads CASSLETTPFTNSPLHF. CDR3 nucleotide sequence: TGTGCCAGCAGCTTAGAAACGACTCCATTCACTAATTCACCCCTCCACTTT.

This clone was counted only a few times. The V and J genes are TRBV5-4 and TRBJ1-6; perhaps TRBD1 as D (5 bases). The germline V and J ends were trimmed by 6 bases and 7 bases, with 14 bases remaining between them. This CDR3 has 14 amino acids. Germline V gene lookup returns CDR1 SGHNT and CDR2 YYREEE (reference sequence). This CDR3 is CASIPGRGNSPLHF. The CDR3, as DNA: TGTGCCAGCATACCGGGACGGGGGAATTCACCCCTCCACTTT. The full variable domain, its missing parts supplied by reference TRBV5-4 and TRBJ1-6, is ETGVTQSPTHLIKTRGQQVTLRCSSQSGHNTVSWYQQALGQGPQFIFQYYREEENGRGNFPPRFSGLQFPNYSSELNVNALELDDSALYLCASIPGRGNSPLHFGNGTRLTVT.

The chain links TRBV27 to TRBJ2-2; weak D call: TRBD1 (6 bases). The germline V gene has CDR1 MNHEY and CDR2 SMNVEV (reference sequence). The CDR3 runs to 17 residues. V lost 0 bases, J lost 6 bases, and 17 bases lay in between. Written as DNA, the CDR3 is TGTGCCAGCAGTTTATCGAGGCAGGGGCCCCAGGCCGGGGAGCTGTTTTTT. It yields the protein CASSLSRQGPQAGELFF.

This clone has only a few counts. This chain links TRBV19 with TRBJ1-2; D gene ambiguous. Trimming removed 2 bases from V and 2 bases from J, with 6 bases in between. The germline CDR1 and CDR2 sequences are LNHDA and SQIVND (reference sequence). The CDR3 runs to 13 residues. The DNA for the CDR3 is TGTGCCAGTAGTATAACACAGAACTATGGCTACACCTTC. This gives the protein CASSITQNYGYTF.

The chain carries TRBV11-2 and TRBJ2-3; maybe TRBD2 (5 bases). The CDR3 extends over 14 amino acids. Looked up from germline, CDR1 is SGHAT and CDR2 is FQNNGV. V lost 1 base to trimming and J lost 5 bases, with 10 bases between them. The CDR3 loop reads CASSLGRFGDTQYF. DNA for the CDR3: TGTGCCAGCAGCTTAGGGAGGTTTGGAGATACGCAGTATTTT. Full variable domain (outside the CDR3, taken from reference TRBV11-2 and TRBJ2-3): EAGVAQSPRYKIIEKRQSVAFWCNPISGHATLYWYQQILGQGPKLLIQFQNNGVVDDSQLPKDRFSAERLKGVDSTLKIQPAKLEDSAVYLCASSLGRFGDTQYFGPGTRLTVL.

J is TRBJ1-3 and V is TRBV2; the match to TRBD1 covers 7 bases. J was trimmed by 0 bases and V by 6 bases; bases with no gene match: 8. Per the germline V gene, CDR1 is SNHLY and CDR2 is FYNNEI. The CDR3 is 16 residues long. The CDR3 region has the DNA TGTGCCAGCAGGGTCCGGGACAGTTACTCTGGAAACACCATATATTTT. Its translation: CASRVRDSYSGNTIYF.

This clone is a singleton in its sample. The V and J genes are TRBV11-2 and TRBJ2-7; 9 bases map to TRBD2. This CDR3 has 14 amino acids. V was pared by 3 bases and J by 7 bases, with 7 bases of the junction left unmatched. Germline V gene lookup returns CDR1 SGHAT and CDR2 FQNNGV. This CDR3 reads CASSLREGPTEQYF. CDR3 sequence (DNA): TGTGCCAGCAGCTTGCGGGAGGGCCCGACTGAGCAGTACTTC. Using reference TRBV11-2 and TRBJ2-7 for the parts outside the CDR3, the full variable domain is EAGVAQSPRYKIIEKRQSVAFWCNPISGHATLYWYQQILGQGPKLLIQFQNNGVVDDSQLPKDRFSAERLKGVDSTLKIQPAKLEDSAVYLCASSLREGPTEQYFGPGTRLTVT.

The CDR3: CASSLGRGNMAVRGYTF. The CDR3 DNA reads as TGTGCCAGCAGCTTAGGGAGAGGGAACATGGCCGTGCGAGGCTACACCTTC. This chain links TRBV7-8 with TRBJ1-2; no reliable D call. Trimming shortened V by 1 base and J by 8 bases, and 23 bases separated the two germline ends. The CDR3 loop spans 17 amino acids. Germline CDR1 reads SGHVS; CDR2 reads FQNEAQ.

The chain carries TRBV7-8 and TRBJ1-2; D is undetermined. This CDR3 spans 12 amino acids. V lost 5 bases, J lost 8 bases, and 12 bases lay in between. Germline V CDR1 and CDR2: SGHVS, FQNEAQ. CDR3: CASSPRSGGYTF. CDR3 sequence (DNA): TGTGCCAGCAGCCCGCGTTCGGGAGGCTACACCTTC.

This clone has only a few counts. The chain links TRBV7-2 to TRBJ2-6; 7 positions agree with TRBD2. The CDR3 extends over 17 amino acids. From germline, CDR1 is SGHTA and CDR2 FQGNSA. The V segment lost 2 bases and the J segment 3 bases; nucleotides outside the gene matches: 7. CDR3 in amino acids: CASSLRAGAGGANVLTF. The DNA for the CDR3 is TGTGCCAGCAGCTTAAGGGCGGGAGCAGGTGGGGCCAACGTCCTGACTTTC.

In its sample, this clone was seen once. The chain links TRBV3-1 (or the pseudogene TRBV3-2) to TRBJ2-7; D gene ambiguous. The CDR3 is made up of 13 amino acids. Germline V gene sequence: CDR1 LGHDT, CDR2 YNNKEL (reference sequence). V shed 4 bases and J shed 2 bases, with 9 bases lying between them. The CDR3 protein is CASSPLGPYEQYF. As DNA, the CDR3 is TGTGCCAGCAGCCCCTTGGGCCCCTACGAGCAGTACTTC.